Here is one T cell receptor beta chain with its context. Its antigen is not identified. V was pared by 2 bases and J by 6 bases, with 19 bases between. Germline CDR1 is SGHAT and CDR2 is FQNNGV. The CDR3 covers 16 residues. Amplification targeted the TCR beta CDR3 regions, with RNA transcripts as the source material. The workflow started with a first-round RT-PCR run with HTBI primers and then moved on to a second-round multiplex PCR. One entry per CDR3 protein, called by TCRdb with MiXCR from the multiplex PCR reads. The data show 350,000 to 400,000 distinct CDR3 sequences, approximately 20% seen once. This sample was included in a study of Graves' ophthalmopathy and Graves' hyperthyroidism. As the starting material, roughly 9.8 ml of fresh peripheral blood yielded the PBMCs. Regarding the study as a whole: Sensitivity of around 64% and specificity of less than 85% were achieved by the model that predicted ophthalmopathy progression. Sensitivity of about 90% and specificity of 70% to 84% were achieved when a 13-signature model separated ophthalmopathy from stable hyperthyroidism.

The source material was peripheral blood. This clonotype was sampled from a woman aged 18-30 years with Graves' ophthalmopathy. The rearrangement uses TRBV11-2 and TRBJ1-1; maybe TRBD1 (6 bases). CDR3 in amino acids: CASSLSLGRGGAEAFF. The CDR3, as DNA: TGTGCCAGCAGCTTATCCCTTGGACGAGGGGGGGCTGAAGCTTTCTTT.